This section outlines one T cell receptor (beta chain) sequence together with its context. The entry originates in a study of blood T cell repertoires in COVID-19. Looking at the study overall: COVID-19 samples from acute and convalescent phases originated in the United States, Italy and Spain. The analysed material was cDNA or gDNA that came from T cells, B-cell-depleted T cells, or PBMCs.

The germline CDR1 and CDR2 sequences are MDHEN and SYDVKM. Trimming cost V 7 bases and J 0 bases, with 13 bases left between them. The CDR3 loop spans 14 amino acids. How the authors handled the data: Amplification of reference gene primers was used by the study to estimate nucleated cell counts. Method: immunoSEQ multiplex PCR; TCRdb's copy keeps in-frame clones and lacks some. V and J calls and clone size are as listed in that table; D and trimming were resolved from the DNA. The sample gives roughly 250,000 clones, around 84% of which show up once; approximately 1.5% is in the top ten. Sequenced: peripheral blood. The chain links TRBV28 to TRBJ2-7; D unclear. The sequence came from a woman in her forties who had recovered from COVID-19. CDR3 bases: TGTGCCAGCACCAATCTCCGGAGCTCCTACGAGCAGTACTTC. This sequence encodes CASTNLRSSYEQYF.